The rows below give T cell receptor beta chains drawn from one sample of a study of blood T cell repertoires in COVID-19. Data came from immunoSEQ multiplex PCR; TCRdb stores just in-frame clones and leaves some out. Of over 200,000 clones in the sample, 65% to 85% were seen once. Specimen: peripheral blood. The source of these receptors is a woman under 40 with COVID-19, enrolled during active disease. Each CDR3 is given without its conserved first and last residue. Fields, in order: J gene, clone size, D gene, V gene, CDR3 protein. A D gene is named only where the DNA matches it firmly. Rows give clone size only sometimes, using once, few, many, or a class for an expanded clone.

J gene: TRBJ2-7
clone size: once
D gene: TRBD1
V gene: TRBV30
CDR3 protein: AWSVMGTGYEQY

J gene: TRBJ1-5
clone size: -
D gene: -
V gene: TRBV2
CDR3 protein: ASSSGRRENQPQH

J gene: TRBJ1-6
clone size: -
D gene: -
V gene: TRBV30
CDR3 protein: AWSDAGPPLH

J gene: TRBJ1-2
clone size: many
D gene: TRBD1
V gene: TRBV6-2/TRBV6-3
CDR3 protein: ASSYSTRGREYGYT

J gene: TRBJ1-1
clone size: once
D gene: -
V gene: TRBV3-1/TRBV3-2
CDR3 protein: ASSPTGLTEAF

J gene: TRBJ2-6
clone size: -
D gene: TRBD1
V gene: TRBV9
CDR3 protein: ASSILGTGGAGANVLT

J gene: TRBJ2-7
clone size: few
D gene: -
V gene: TRBV19
CDR3 protein: ASSGFGGRTYEQY

J gene: TRBJ1-4
clone size: -
D gene: -
V gene: TRBV30
CDR3 protein: AWSPQGREKLF

J gene: TRBJ1-1
clone size: -
D gene: -
V gene: TRBV7-2
CDR3 protein: ASSLVGGRVVTEAF

J gene: TRBJ1-2
clone size: -
D gene: -
V gene: TRBV5-8
CDR3 protein: ASSFRVSSGGYT

J gene: TRBJ2-7
clone size: -
D gene: TRBD1
V gene: TRBV7-2
CDR3 protein: ASSLGWDRDYEQY

J gene: TRBJ2-5
clone size: -
D gene: -
V gene: TRBV5-1
CDR3 protein: ASSLSSGGRETQY

J gene: TRBJ2-2
clone size: -
D gene: -
V gene: TRBV7-2
CDR3 protein: ASSLAETGELF